This TCR beta chain came from a study of control samples from healthy donors and cancer patients. The method was immunoSEQ multiplex PCR; TCRdb's version includes in-frame clones alone and lacks a portion of them. The sample holds roughly 120,000 clones, 85% to 95% seen once. Trimming took 5 bases from V and 5 from J, leaving 10 bases between them. The CDR3 is 12 residues long. The germline CDR1 and CDR2 sequences are SGHVS and FNYEAQ. The V and J genes are TRBV7-6 and TRBJ2-7; the D gene is possibly TRBD2 (6 bases). The source is a young man in good health. Material for sequencing was blood. CDR3 bases: TGTGCCAGCAGCAGACTAGGCCACGAGCAGTACTTC. It codes for CASSRLGHEQYF.